The present entry profiles one T cell receptor beta chain with its context. CDR3 length: 18 amino acids. Germline CDR1 and CDR2: SGHAT and FQNNGV. J gave up 1 base and V 5 bases, and 10 bases lay outside the gene matches. Assay used: immunoSEQ multiplex PCR; TCRdb lists only in-frame clones, some missing. The sample consists of about 62,000 clones, 80% to 90% of them appearing once. This entry is derived from a study of blood T cell repertoires in COVID-19. Study context: Sites across the United States, Italy and Spain contributed samples from acute and convalescent COVID-19.

This clonotype originated in a human donor in a cohort sampled during active COVID-19. Sequencing input: peripheral blood. The chain has TRBV11-2 and TRBJ2-2, with 10 bases identical to TRBD2. CDR3 protein: CASSPRAGGPGNTGELFF. Written as DNA, the CDR3 is TGTGCCAGCAGCCCAAGAGCGGGGGGGCCTGGGAACACCGGGGAGCTGTTTTTT.